Listed here are 21 T cell receptor beta chains from one sample, sequenced in a study of blood T cell repertoires in COVID-19. Sequencing was performed with immunoSEQ multiplex PCR; in TCRdb, only in-frame clones are kept and a portion is missing. The sample consists of approximately 200,000 clones, 65% to 90% of them appearing once. The specimen sequenced was PBMCs or T cells enriched from blood (not recorded which). The source is a man aged 40-50 years who had recovered from COVID-19.

The J gene is TRBJ2-7, the V gene TRBV4-3, with D possibly being TRBD2 (6 bases). The V end lost 0 bases, the J end lost 3 bases, and 12 bases lay between the germline ends. Looked up from germline, CDR1 is LGHNA and CDR2 is YSLEER. The CDR3 sequence is 15 residues long. The CDR3 sequence: CASSQDRRGNYEQYV. CDR3 bases: TGCGCCAGCAGCCAAGATCGCCGGGGGAACTACGAGCAGTACGTC.

This clone was observed once. V is TRBV7-3 and J is TRBJ2-1, with D possibly TRBD2 on 6 matching bases. Trimming cost V 5 bases and J 8 bases, with 19 bases left between them. Germline V gene sequence: CDR1 SGHTA, CDR2 FQGTGA. The CDR3 loop spans 15 amino acids. CDR3 sequence reads: CASSPSLYSGHEQFF. The CDR3 DNA sequence: TGTGCCAGCAGCCCCTCCCTTTATAGCGGCCATGAGCAGTTCTTC.

The CDR3 reads CASSSWASASYEQYV. For the CDR3, the DNA is TGTGCCAGCAGCTCATGGGCTAGCGCCTCCTACGAGCAGTACGTC. The chain has TRBV7-2 and TRBJ2-7; a possible D gene is TRBD2 (6 bases). Germline loops: CDR1 SGHTA, CDR2 FQGNSA. This CDR3 has 15 residues. Trimming stripped 4 bases from V and 0 bases from J, with 13 bases between.

V and J are TRBV7-2 and TRBJ1-1; D not certain. Germline-derived CDR1 and CDR2 are SGHTA and FQGNSA. V was shortened by 3 bases and J by 1 base, with 9 bases between the two germline ends. This CDR3 spans 14 amino acids. In DNA form, the CDR3 reads TGTGCCAGCAGCTTTTGGGCGACGAACACTGAAGCTTTCTTT. Its translation: CASSFWATNTEAFF.

V and J are TRBV7-9 and TRBJ2-4, with 9 bases that match TRBD1. The CDR3 loop spans 15 amino acids. In germline, CDR1 is SEHNR, CDR2 FQNEAQ (reference sequence). J lost 9 bases, V lost 5 bases, and 11 bases had no gene match. The CDR3 loop reads CASSATGQGGPIQYF. In nucleotides, the CDR3 is TGTGCCAGCAGCGCGACGGGACAGGGTGGGCCCATTCAGTACTTC.

The genes are TRBV9 and TRBJ2-1, with 14 bases matching TRBD2. The germline gives CDR1 SGDLS, CDR2 YYNGEE. Trimming took 0 bases from V and 8 from J; bases not matched to a gene: 13. This CDR3 has 19 amino acids. The CDR3 reads CASSVGEPGLAGARDEQFF. Written as DNA, the CDR3 is TGTGCCAGCAGCGTAGGAGAGCCGGGACTAGCGGGAGCTAGGGATGAGCAGTTCTTC.

The chain is built from TRBV5-1 and TRBJ1-6; possibly TRBD1 for D (6 bases). From germline, CDR1 is SGHRS and CDR2 YFSETQ. The CDR3 has 15 residues. Trimming left V 4 bases short and J 10 bases short, with 18 bases between. The CDR3 bases are TGCGCCAGCAGCCTACGGGACACCTCGGGGTCACCCCTCCACTTT. Protein: CASSLRDTSGSPLHF.

This sequence joins TRBV5-1 and TRBJ2-1; 9 nucleotides align to TRBD1. The CDR3 has 15 amino acids. V gave up 0 bases and J gave up 5 bases; unmatched junction bases: 3. The germline V gene encodes CDR1 SGHRS and CDR2 YFSETQ. DNA of the CDR3: TGCGCCAGCAGCTTGGGGGGACAGGGTAACAATGAGCAGTTCTTC. Translation gives CASSLGGQGNNEQFF.

In DNA form, the CDR3 reads TGCGCCAGCAGCTTGGCCCTAGCGGGAGGGTTCAATGAGCAGTTCTTC. Residues: CASSLALAGGFNEQFF. The chain recombines TRBV5-1 with TRBJ2-1, with 12 bases lining up with TRBD2. V lost 0 bases and J lost 6; bases outside the gene matches: 4. Per germline, CDR1 SGHRS and CDR2 YFSETQ. The CDR3 sequence is 16 residues long.

The J gene is TRBJ1-2, the V gene TRBV11-1; TRBD1 agrees at 7 bases. This CDR3 is built from 13 residues. Germline assignment: CDR1 SGHAT and CDR2 FQDESV (reference sequence). The J segment lost 8 bases and the V segment lost 5 bases, leaving 8 bases of the junction unmatched. This CDR3 reads CASSRYRGCGYTF. The CDR3 region has the DNA TGTGCCAGCAGCCGCTACAGGGGTTGCGGCTACACCTTC.

The chain combines TRBV19 with TRBJ1-4; a possible D gene is TRBD1 (5 bases). CDR1 and CDR2 from the germline V gene are LNHDA and SQIVND (reference sequence). V shed 2 bases and J shed 6 bases, with 10 bases lying between them. The CDR3 consists of 14 residues. The CDR3 sequence is CASSIRGEDEKLFF. CDR3 in DNA: TGTGCCAGTAGTATACGGGGGGAAGATGAAAAACTGTTTTTT.

The chain joins TRBV9 to TRBJ2-1; D gene unclear. The V gene lost 5 bases and the J gene lost 0 bases, with 9 bases spanning the gap. Germline lookup yields CDR1 SGDLS and CDR2 YYNGEE. The CDR3 is 14 residues long. The CDR3 nucleotides read TGTGCCAGCAGGAGACTGAGCTCCTACAATGAGCAGTTCTTC. Amino acids: CASRRLSSYNEQFF.

Concerning this clone: Other DNA sequences in this specimen translate into the identical CDR3. The chain carries TRBV6-5 and TRBJ2-1; the match to TRBD2 covers 7 bases. CDR1 MNHEY and CDR2 SVGAGI come from the germline V gene. The trim removed 2 bases at V and 4 bases at J, leaving 5 bases unmatched. The CDR3 has 15 amino acids. This chain's CDR3 is CASSYGAGVYNEQFF. CDR3 DNA sequence: TGTGCCAGCAGTTACGGTGCGGGAGTTTACAATGAGCAGTTCTTC.

The chain combines TRBV4-3 with TRBJ2-2; D possibly corresponds to TRBD1 (6 bases). Germline lookup yields CDR1 LGHNA and CDR2 YSLEER. Deletions cut 4 bases from V and 7 bases from J, with 22 bases between. The CDR3 totals 17 residues. The CDR3 loop is CASSLDLSGTRDGELFF. The CDR3 DNA reads TGCGCCAGCAGCCTAGATCTATCCGGGACACGGGACGGGGAGCTGTTTTTT.

The CDR3 loop reads CASSSGLAGYTDTQYF. The CDR3 nucleotides read TGTGCCAGCAGCTCCGGACTAGCGGGGTACACAGATACGCAGTATTTT. This chain connects TRBV7-9 to TRBJ2-3; 12 nucleotides match TRBD2. J gave up 2 bases and V 4 bases, and 4 bases lay outside the gene matches. Germline V gives CDR1 SEHNR, CDR2 FQNEAQ (reference sequence). The CDR3 consists of 16 residues.

This clone was seen more than once but under ten times. This chain links TRBV24-1 with TRBJ2-1, with 9 bases identical to TRBD2. Germline CDR1 is KGHDR and CDR2 is SFDVKD. The ends lost 3 bases at V and 6 bases at J; junction bases unmatched: 2. CDR3 size: 14 residues. The CDR3 DNA reads as TGTGCCACCAGTGATGGGGGACTAGCCAATGAGCAGTTCTTC. Protein product: CATSDGGLANEQFF.

The gene calls are TRBV13 and TRBJ2-3; a weak D match, TRBD2 (5 bases). Germline V gives CDR1 PRHDT, CDR2 FYEKMQ (reference sequence). V was cut by 2 bases and J by 2 bases, with 14 bases left in between. The CDR3 contains 16 residues. Written as DNA, the CDR3 is TGTGCCAGCAGCTTAAAACGGGGTGGACCCACAGATACGCAGTATTTT. Translation gives CASSLKRGGPTDTQYF.

The V call is TRBV10-1, the J call TRBJ2-7; 8 positions agree with TRBD2. This CDR3 spans 13 amino acids. Per the germline V gene, CDR1 is WNHNN and CDR2 is SYGVQD (reference sequence). The V gene end was trimmed by 3 bases and the J gene end by 3 bases; junction bases not matched to a gene: 1. Here the CDR3 DNA reads TGCGCCAGCAGTGAAGCGGGAGACTACGAGCAGTACTTC. Its protein product is CASSEAGDYEQYF.

The chain links TRBV7-2 to TRBJ1-5; TRBD1 aligns across 8 bases. CDR1 and CDR2 (germline): SGHTA, FQGNSA. This CDR3 contains 14 residues. The V segment lost 5 bases and the J segment 6 bases; nucleotides outside the gene matches: 6. CDR3: CASSQDRAGQPQHF. Here the CDR3 DNA reads TGTGCCAGCAGCCAGGACAGGGCCGGTCAGCCCCAGCATTTT.

V is TRBV7-2 and J is TRBJ1-2; D call uncertain. The CDR3 consists of 14 residues. CDR1 is SGHTA, CDR2 FQGNSA, per germline. Trimming stripped 5 bases from V and 0 bases from J, with 10 bases between. The CDR3 DNA is TGTGCCAGCAGCCCTTTCTTAGCTAACTATGGCTACACCTTC. Amino acid sequence: CASSPFLANYGYTF.

The chain joins TRBV24-1 to TRBJ1-2; TRBD1 matches at 7 bases. After removal of 6 bases from V and 4 bases from J, the junction contained 10 bases not matched to a gene. CDR1 and CDR2 (germline): KGHDR, SFDVKD. This CDR3 is built from 15 residues. For the CDR3, the DNA is TGTGCCACCAGTCCCACAGGGGCCCACGGCTATGGCTACACCTTC. It is translated as CATSPTGAHGYGYTF.